Listed below are T cell receptor beta chains from one sample, sequenced in a study of shared clonotypes between healthy human individuals. Assay used: immunoSEQ multiplex PCR; TCRdb lists only in-frame clones, some missing. The data show 2,500,000 or so clones, with 80% to 95% seen just once and 0.3% to 0.4% held by the top ten. The sequenced sample consisted of naive CD4+ T cells from PBMCs. Receptors were obtained from a man aged 18-30 years in good health. Some clones in this sample may be carry-over from other donors' samples. Each CDR3 is given with its conserved first and last residue. Fields, in order: J gene, clone size, V gene, D gene, CDR3 protein, CDR3 DNA. A D gene is named only where the DNA matches it firmly. Part of the rows lack a size; the others show once, few, many or a class for expanded clones.

J: TRBJ2-3
size: .
V: TRBV15
D: .
CDR3: CATSRSPGMRDTQYF
DNA: TGTGCCACCAGCAGGTCTCCGGGGATGCGTGATACGCAGTATTTT

J: TRBJ2-2
size: .
V: TRBV5-4
D: TRBD2
CDR3: CASSFSGRGTGELFF
DNA: TGTGCCAGCAGCTTTAGCGGGAGGGGGACCGGGGAGCTGTTTTTT

J: TRBJ1-5
size: .
V: TRBV5-1
D: TRBD1
CDR3: CASSPGTGGNQPQHF
DNA: TGCGCCAGCAGCCCCGGGACAGGGGGCAATCAGCCCCAGCATTTT

J: TRBJ2-4
size: .
V: TRBV4-1
D: .
CDR3: CASSRIQGMAKNIQYF
DNA: TGCGCCAGCAGCCGAATACAGGGTATGGCCAAAAACATTCAGTACTTC

J: TRBJ1-5
size: .
V: TRBV28
D: .
CDR3: CASSVLTQPQHF
DNA: TGTGCCAGCAGTGTCCTAACGCAGCCCCAGCATTTT

J: TRBJ1-1
size: .
V: TRBV15
D: .
CDR3: CATSRGPSRVNTEAFF
DNA: TGTGCCACCAGCAGAGGACCCAGCAGGGTGAACACTGAAGCTTTCTTT

J: TRBJ1-2
size: few
V: TRBV30
D: TRBD1
CDR3: CAWRPGQGESYGYTF
DNA: TGTGCCTGGAGACCCGGACAGGGTGAAAGCTATGGCTACACCTTC

J: TRBJ1-2
size: .
V: TRBV5-1
D: .
CDR3: CASSFNEEYGYTF
DNA: TGCGCCAGCAGCTTTAACGAGGAGTATGGCTACACCTTC

J: TRBJ1-2
size: few
V: TRBV18
D: .
CDR3: CASSTDSYGYTF
DNA: TGTGCCAGCTCAACGGACAGCTATGGCTACACCTTC

J: TRBJ2-5
size: .
V: TRBV18
D: .
CDR3: CASSPPSQGGETQYF
DNA: TGTGCCAGCTCACCACCGTCCCAGGGGGGGGAGACCCAGTACTTC

J: TRBJ1-5
size: .
V: TRBV6-5
D: .
CDR3: CASSSGLGPQHF
DNA: TGTGCCAGCAGTTCCGGACTGGGGCCCCAGCATTTT

J: TRBJ2-1
size: once
V: TRBV30
D: .
CDR3: CACTSYNEQFF
DNA: TGTGCCTGCACAAGCTACAATGAGCAGTTCTTC

J: TRBJ2-1
size: once
V: TRBV7-6
D: TRBD2
CDR3: CASSMGLAGVDEQFF
DNA: TGTGCCAGCAGCATGGGACTAGCGGGAGTGGATGAGCAGTTCTTC

J: TRBJ1-1
size: .
V: TRBV6-5
D: TRBD1
CDR3: CASSYHGTGMNTEAFF
DNA: TGTGCCAGCAGTTACCACGGGACAGGCATGAACACTGAAGCTTTCTTT

J: TRBJ1-1
size: once
V: TRBV7-9
D: TRBD1
CDR3: CASSLGDSQNTEAFF
DNA: TGTGCCAGCAGCTTAGGGGACAGCCAGAACACTGAAGCTTTCTTT

J: TRBJ2-7
size: .
V: TRBV28
D: TRBD1
CDR3: CASSPRTGKYEQYF
DNA: TGTGCCAGCAGTCCACGGACAGGGAAGTACGAGCAGTACTTC

J: TRBJ1-5
size: .
V: TRBV5-5
D: TRBD1
CDR3: CASSWDRSNQPQHF
DNA: TGTGCCAGCAGCTGGGACAGAAGCAATCAGCCCCAGCATTTT

J: TRBJ2-3
size: .
V: TRBV19
D: .
CDR3: CASSVRTSTDTQYF
DNA: TGTGCCAGTAGTGTCAGAACTAGCACAGATACGCAGTATTTT

J: TRBJ2-1
size: .
V: TRBV5-4
D: .
CDR3: CASSLEVTRANEQFF
DNA: TGTGCCAGCAGCTTGGAAGTGACGAGGGCCAATGAGCAGTTCTTC

J: TRBJ1-6
size: .
V: TRBV28
D: TRBD1
CDR3: CASRMDRDNSPLHF
DNA: TGTGCCAGCAGGATGGACAGGGATAATTCACCCCTCCACTTT

J: TRBJ2-3
size: .
V: TRBV9
D: .
CDR3: CASSVVVGSTDTQYF
DNA: TGTGCCAGCAGCGTAGTAGTAGGGAGCACAGATACGCAGTATTTT

J: TRBJ1-2
size: .
V: TRBV2
D: .
CDR3: CASSEVPGGGYTF
DNA: TGTGCGAGCTCGGAAGTACCAGGAGGAGGCTACACCTTC

J: TRBJ2-7
size: .
V: TRBV7-9
D: .
CDR3: CASSLESGKGEQYF
DNA: TGTGCCAGCAGCTTAGAGTCGGGAAAGGGCGAGCAGTACTTC

J: TRBJ2-3
size: .
V: TRBV10-2
D: .
CDR3: CASGGEVGTDTQYF
DNA: TGCGCCAGCGGGGGAGAGGTGGGAACAGATACGCAGTATTTT

J: TRBJ1-5
size: once
V: TRBV28
D: .
CDR3: CASSFSQGNQPQHF
DNA: TGTGCCAGCAGCTTCTCACAGGGCAATCAGCCCCAGCATTTT

J: TRBJ2-4
size: .
V: TRBV6-1
D: .
CDR3: CACGGLPKNIQYF
DNA: TGTGCCTGTGGGGGTCTACCCAAAAACATTCAGTACTTC

J: TRBJ1-6
size: .
V: TRBV5-4
D: .
CDR3: CASSLAISRGNSPLHF
DNA: TGTGCCAGCAGCTTGGCGATAAGCCGAGGGAATTCACCCCTCCACTTT

J: TRBJ1-1
size: .
V: TRBV19
D: TRBD1
CDR3: CATGQGAGTEAFF
DNA: TGTGCCACCGGACAGGGGGCCGGCACTGAAGCTTTCTTT

J: TRBJ1-3
size: .
V: TRBV21-1
D: .
CDR3: CASSSRSRGIPGNTIYF
DNA: TGTGCCAGCAGCTCCCGTTCACGGGGTATCCCTGGAAACACCATATATTTT

J: TRBJ1-2
size: .
V: TRBV19
D: .
CDR3: CASSRGDHGYTF
DNA: TGTGCCAGTAGTAGGGGGGATCATGGCTACACCTTC

J: TRBJ2-5
size: .
V: TRBV9
D: .
CDR3: CASSPREGTQYF
DNA: TGTGCCAGCAGCCCTAGGGAAGGGACCCAGTACTTC

J: TRBJ1-3
size: .
V: TRBV4-2
D: .
CDR3: CASSQVGGEGNTIYF
DNA: TGTGCCAGCAGCCAAGTAGGGGGGGAAGGAAACACCATATATTTT

J: TRBJ2-5
size: .
V: TRBV5-1
D: TRBD1
CDR3: CASSSSGQRQETQYF
DNA: TGCGCCAGCAGCTCTTCGGGACAGCGACAAGAGACCCAGTACTTC

J: TRBJ1-1
size: .
V: TRBV7-9
D: .
CDR3: CASSQAGGNTEAFF
DNA: TGTGCCAGCAGCCAAGCGGGGGGGAACACTGAAGCTTTCTTT

J: TRBJ2-3
size: .
V: TRBV29-1
D: TRBD2
CDR3: CSVEGRGAGGVDTQYF
DNA: TGCAGCGTTGAAGGGCGCGGAGCGGGGGGGGTAGATACGCAGTATTTT

J: TRBJ2-5
size: .
V: TRBV5-4
D: .
CDR3: CASSLGGVWETQYF
DNA: TGTGCCAGCAGCTTGGGAGGGGTTTGGGAGACCCAGTACTTC

J: TRBJ2-7
size: once
V: TRBV6-1
D: .
CDR3: CASSLSAATYEQYF
DNA: TGTGCCAGCAGTCTGAGCGCGGCAACCTACGAGCAGTACTTC

J: TRBJ1-2
size: .
V: TRBV7-2
D: .
CDR3: CASTPQGGFYGYTF
DNA: TGTGCCAGCACCCCCCAAGGCGGGTTCTATGGCTACACCTTC

J: TRBJ2-5
size: once
V: TRBV5-1
D: TRBD2
CDR3: CASSRTSGIPSQETQYF
DNA: TGCGCCAGCAGCCGGACTAGCGGGATACCCTCCCAAGAGACCCAGTACTTC

J: TRBJ2-7
size: .
V: TRBV5-1
D: TRBD2
CDR3: CASSPILAGGPAYEQYF
DNA: TGCGCCAGCAGCCCAATACTAGCGGGAGGGCCTGCTTACGAGCAGTACTTC

J: TRBJ2-7
size: .
V: TRBV18
D: TRBD2
CDR3: CASSPPWGGTSYEQYF
DNA: TGTGCCAGCTCACCACCGTGGGGGGGAACCTCCTACGAGCAGTACTTC

J: TRBJ1-4
size: .
V: TRBV29-1
D: TRBD1
CDR3: CSVQGATNEKLFF
DNA: TGCAGCGTTCAGGGGGCGACTAATGAAAAACTGTTTTTT

J: TRBJ2-3
size: .
V: TRBV5-1
D: .
CDR3: CASSFDGTSTDTQYF
DNA: TGCGCCAGCAGCTTCGACGGGACTAGCACAGATACGCAGTATTTT